The 8 T cell receptor beta chains listed next were all sequenced from one sample in a study of PD-1 blockade in mismatch repair-deficient tumors. Profiled with immunoSEQ multiplex PCR; TCRdb holds only in-frame clones, not every one. In the table there are about 120,000 clones, about 83% of which are singletons. Source: peripheral blood, taken approximately 64 weeks after starting pembrolizumab. Receptors were obtained from an adult with mismatch repair-deficient cancer.

The chain couples TRBV28 to TRBJ1-1, with no clear D. This CDR3 has 11 residues. Between the trimmed V and J ends, which lost 10 bases and 10 bases, there was a span of 16 bases. Germline-derived CDR1 and CDR2 are MDHEN and SYDVKM. The DNA of the CDR3 is TGTGCCACCGCGGCGGCTCACGGAGCTTTCTTT. It yields the protein CATAAAHGAFF. Complete variable domain (other parts from reference TRBV28 and TRBJ1-1): DVKVTQSSRYLVKRTGEKVFLECVQDMDHENMFWYRQDPGLGLRLIYFSYDVKMKEKGDIPEGYSVSREKKERFSLILESASTNQTSMYLCATAAAHGAFFGQGTRLTVV.

This clone was seen a handful of times. The V gene is TRBV5-6, the J gene TRBJ1-2, with D maybe TRBD1 (6 bases). The CDR3 has 15 amino acids. Germline CDR1 and CDR2: SGHDT and YYEEEE. The V gene lost 3 bases and the J gene lost 3 bases, with 15 bases spanning the gap. CDR3 in DNA: TGTGCCAGCAGCTGGACAGTCTCCCCCTACTATGGCTACACCTTC. It encodes CASSWTVSPYYGYTF.

This sequence joins TRBV28 and TRBJ1-4, with D perhaps TRBD1 (6 bases). V was clipped by 1 base and J by 2 bases, with 8 bases between them. This CDR3 region has 15 residues. Germline assignment: CDR1 MDHEN and CDR2 SYDVKM. The CDR3 DNA reads TGTGCCAGCAGTTTATCGGGGGGCACTAATGAAAAACTGTTTTTT. This gives the protein CASSLSGGTNEKLFF. Supplemented by reference TRBV28 and TRBJ1-4, the full variable domain reads DVKVTQSSRYLVKRTGEKVFLECVQDMDHENMFWYRQDPGLGLRLIYFSYDVKMKEKGDIPEGYSVSREKKERFSLILESASTNQTSMYLCASSLSGGTNEKLFFGSGTQLSVL.

The chain employs TRBV6-6 and TRBJ1-4, with a weak D call TRBD1 (5 bases). Trimming pared 4 bases from V and 8 bases from J, leaving 8 bases between. The length of the CDR3 is 12 residues. In germline, CDR1 is MNHNY, CDR2 SVGAGI (reference sequence). The CDR3 DNA is TGTGCCAGCAGTTCCCGGGGGGAAAAACTGTTTTTT. The encoded protein is CASSSRGEKLFF.

This chain links TRBV4-3 with TRBJ2-1, with no clear D. Per the germline V gene, CDR1 is LGHNA and CDR2 is YSLEER. The CDR3 length is 14 residues. V was pared by 0 bases and J by 6 bases, with 9 bases between. CDR3 protein: CASSQDTSRNEQFF. The CDR3, as DNA: TGCGCCAGCAGCCAAGATACGTCTCGCAATGAGCAGTTCTTC.

The V and J genes are TRBV7-9 and TRBJ2-7; D might be TRBD2 (7 bases). Trimming cost V 5 bases and J 3 bases, with 11 bases left between them. CDR3 length: 13 amino acids. Germline V gene sequence: CDR1 SEHNR, CDR2 FQNEAQ (reference sequence). The CDR3 DNA sequence: TGTGCCAGCAGCACGGGGGGCGTCTACGAGCAGTACTTC. Amino acids: CASSTGGVYEQYF.

V gene TRBV7-9 combines with J gene TRBJ2-2, with D possibly being TRBD1 (6 bases). The germline CDR1 and CDR2 sequences are SEHNR and FQNEAQ (reference sequence). Trimming stripped 8 bases from V and 4 bases from J, with 17 bases between. CDR3 length: 15 residues. CDR3 nucleotide sequence: TGTGCCAGCTTCGCTGGTGAGGGGGTCACCGGGGAGCTGTTTTTT. Protein sequence: CASFAGEGVTGELFF.

The V gene is TRBV2, the J gene TRBJ2-7; D tentatively fits TRBD1 or TRBD2 (5 bases each). Germline V CDR1 and CDR2: SNHLY, FYNNEI. Trimming removed 6 bases from V and 2 bases from J, with 11 bases in between. The CDR3 has 13 residues. CDR3 amino acids: CASSGTHAYEQYF. The CDR3 DNA is TGTGCCAGCAGCGGGACCCACGCCTACGAGCAGTACTTC.